The T cell receptor beta chain under discussion was sequenced for a study of prognosis after radiotherapy for stage I lung cancer. Two-round multiplex PCR amplified TCR beta CDR3 from genomic DNA. TRBV and TRBJ genes each had their own specific primers in first-round PCR. TCRdb re-called the multiplex PCR reads through MiXCR, storing one row per CDR3 protein. Of about 14,000 distinct CDR3 sequences in the sample, 25% to 30% are singletons; the top ten hold over 10%. Germline CDR1 and CDR2: KGHDR and SFDVKD. The CDR3 has 15 amino acids. The germline V and J ends were trimmed by 0 bases and 7 bases, with 14 bases remaining between them. All patients showed node-negative disease on CT and PET/CT and lacked prior chemotherapy, radiotherapy or other malignancies. At least ten counts were recorded for this clonotype.

The receptor was isolated from a donor aged 50 or older with non-small cell lung cancer. V gene TRBV24-1 combines with J gene TRBJ2-5, with D possibly being TRBD1 or TRBD2 (5 bases each). This specimen was PBMCs, taken before or after stereotactic body radiation therapy (not recorded which). The CDR3 loop reads CATSDLYEGMGTQYF. In nucleotides, the CDR3 is TGTGCCACCAGTGATTTGTATGAGGGGATGGGGACCCAGTACTTC.